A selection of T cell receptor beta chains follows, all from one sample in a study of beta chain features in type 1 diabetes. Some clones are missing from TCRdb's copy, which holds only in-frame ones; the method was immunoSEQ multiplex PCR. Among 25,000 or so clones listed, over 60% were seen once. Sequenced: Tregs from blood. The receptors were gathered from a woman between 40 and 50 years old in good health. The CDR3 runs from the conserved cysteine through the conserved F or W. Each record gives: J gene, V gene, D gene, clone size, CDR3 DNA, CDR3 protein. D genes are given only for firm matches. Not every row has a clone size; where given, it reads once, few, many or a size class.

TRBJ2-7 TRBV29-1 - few TGCAGCGTCGGGACATTCTCCTACGAGCAGTACTTC CSVGTFSYEQYF
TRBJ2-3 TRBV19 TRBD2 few TGTGCCAGTAGTATAGTAGCGGGGGGGCATTCAGATACGCAGTATTTT CASSIVAGGHSDTQYF
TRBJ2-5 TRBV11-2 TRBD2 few TGTGCCAGCAGCTTAGCCCCTTTACTAGCGGGGTTTCAAGAGACCCAGTACTTC CASSLAPLLAGFQETQYF
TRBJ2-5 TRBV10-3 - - TGTGCCATCAGTGAGTCGAACAGCCAAGAGACCCAGTACTTC CAISESNSQETQYF
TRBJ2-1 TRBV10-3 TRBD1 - TGTGCCATCAAGGGGACAGCTACCTACAATGAGCAGTTCTTC CAIKGTATYNEQFF
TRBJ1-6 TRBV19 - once TGTGCCAGTAAGAGGCAGGGGAATTCACCCCTCCACTTT CASKRQGNSPLHF
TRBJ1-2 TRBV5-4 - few TGTGCCAGCAGCCAAGATCTCCAGAATCCTAACTATGGCTACACCTTC CASSQDLQNPNYGYTF
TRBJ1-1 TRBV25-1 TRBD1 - TGTGCCAGCACGGGACAGTTCACTGAAGCTTTCTTT CASTGQFTEAFF
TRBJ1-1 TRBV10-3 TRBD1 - TGTGCCATCAGTGAAAGGACAGGCATGAACACTGAAGCTTTCTTT CAISERTGMNTEAFF
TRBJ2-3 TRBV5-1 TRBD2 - TGCGCCAGCAGCTCGGGACTAGCGGGGCCGAGAGGGGATACGCAGTATTTT CASSSGLAGPRGDTQYF
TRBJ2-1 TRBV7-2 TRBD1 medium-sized TGTGCCAGCAGCTCGGGACAGGGGGAGGTCAATGAGCAGTTCTTC CASSSGQGEVNEQFF
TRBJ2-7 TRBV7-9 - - TGTGCCAGCAGCCCTGCTGGGTTGGAGCGGCACGAGCAGTACTTC CASSPAGLERHEQYF
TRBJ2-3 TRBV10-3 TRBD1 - TGTGCCATCAGTGAAGTGCGGGGACAGGAGATGACAGATACGCAGTATTTT CAISEVRGQEMTDTQYF
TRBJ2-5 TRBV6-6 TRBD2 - TGTGCCAGCAGATATAGACTAGCGGATCAAGAGACCCAGTACTTC CASRYRLADQETQYF
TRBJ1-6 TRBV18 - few TGTGCCAGTCGTACCGGGAGGGGGTCGAATTCACCCCTCCACTTT CASRTGRGSNSPLHF
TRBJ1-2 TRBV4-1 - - TGCGCCAGCAGCACCGGACAGAGCTATGGCTACACCTTC CASSTGQSYGYTF
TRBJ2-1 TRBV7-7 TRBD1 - TGTGCCAGCAGCTACCGCCGGGACAGCTACAATGAGCAGTTCTTC CASSYRRDSYNEQFF
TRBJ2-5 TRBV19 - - TGTGCCAGTAGTAACCGCCGGGGTAGATCGCAGACCCAGTACTTC CASSNRRGRSQTQYF
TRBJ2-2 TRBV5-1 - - TGCGCCAGCGCCCATCTAGGTCCCGGGGAGCTGTTTTTT CASAHLGPGELFF
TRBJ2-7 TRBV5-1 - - TGCGCCAGCAGCTTAGAGGACACATGGGGCGAGCAGTACTTC CASSLEDTWGEQYF
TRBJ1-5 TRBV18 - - TGTGCCAGCTCACCCAACAGGGATGGCCAGCCCCAGCATTTT CASSPNRDGQPQHF
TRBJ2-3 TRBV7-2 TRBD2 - TGTGCCAGCAGCTTAGAATCTCTAGCGGGGGGATCAGATACGCAGTATTTT CASSLESLAGGSDTQYF
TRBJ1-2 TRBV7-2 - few TGTGCCAGCAGCTTCTTCGGTGAGGCAGGGAAGGATGCTGGCTACACCTTC CASSFFGEAGKDAGYTF
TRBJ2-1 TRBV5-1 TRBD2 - TGCGCCAGCAGCCCCCGGGGACTAGCGGGGGTCATCGATGAGCAGTTCTTC CASSPRGLAGVIDEQFF
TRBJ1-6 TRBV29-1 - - TGCAGCGTCCGAGGAGGGCGTTCGGATTCACCCCTCCACTTT CSVRGGRSDSPLHF
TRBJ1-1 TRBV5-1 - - TGCGCCAGCAGCCTCATTGGGGAGGAAACTGAAGCTTTCTTT CASSLIGEETEAFF
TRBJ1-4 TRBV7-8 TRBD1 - TGTGCCAGCAGCCCGGACAGGCTCGGGCTTAGTGAAAAACTGTTTTTT CASSPDRLGLSEKLFF
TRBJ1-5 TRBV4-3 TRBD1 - TGCGCCAGCAGCCAAGATATCGACAGGGCAGGTCAGCCCCAGCATTTT CASSQDIDRAGQPQHF
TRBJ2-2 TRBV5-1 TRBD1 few TGCGCCAGCAGCCCGAGCGCACTCGGGACAGGGGCCGGGGAGCTGTTTTTT CASSPSALGTGAGELFF
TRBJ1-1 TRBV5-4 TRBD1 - TGTGCCAGCAGCCCCTGGACAGGGGGGACTGAAGCTTTCTTT CASSPWTGGTEAFF
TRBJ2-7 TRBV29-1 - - TGCAGCGTTGAAGTAAGGCAGGGCACCTACGAGCAGTACTTC CSVEVRQGTYEQYF
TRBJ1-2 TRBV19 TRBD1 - TGTGCCAGTAGTATAGTTACAGGGGGCTATGGCTACACCTTC CASSIVTGGYGYTF
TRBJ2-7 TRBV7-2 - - TGTGCCAGCAGCTCTGGACAGCTGACCTACGAGCAGTACTTC CASSSGQLTYEQYF
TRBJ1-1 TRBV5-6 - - TGTGCCAGCAGCTGGATACAGATTAACACTGAAGCTTTCTTT CASSWIQINTEAFF
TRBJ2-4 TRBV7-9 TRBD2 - TGTGCCAGCAGCCCCCCCCTAGCGGGGGCCAAAAACATTCAGTACTTC CASSPPLAGAKNIQYF
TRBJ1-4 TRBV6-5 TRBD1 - TGTGCCAGCAGGAACCTACAGGGGGGGGTTGAAAAACTGTTTTTT CASRNLQGGVEKLFF
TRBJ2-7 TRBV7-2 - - TGTGCCAGCAGCTTAGCCAGCGCCTACGAGCAGTACTTC CASSLASAYEQYF
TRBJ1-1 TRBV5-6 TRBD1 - TGTGCCAGCAGCGCTCAAAACCGGGACAGGCTTGAAGCTTTCTTT CASSAQNRDRLEAFF
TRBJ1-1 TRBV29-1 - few TGCAGCGTTGAGGACGGGTACAGGGATGGGAACACTGAAGCTTTCTTT CSVEDGYRDGNTEAFF
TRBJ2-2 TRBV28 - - TGTGCCAGCAGTCCGCCGGTCACCGGGGAGCTGTTTTTT CASSPPVTGELFF
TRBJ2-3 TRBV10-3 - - TGTGCCTCGATACGGGACTTCACAGATACGCAGTATTTT CASIRDFTDTQYF
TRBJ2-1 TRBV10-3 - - TGTGCCATCAATACAGGGCTTGAGAGTTCCCAGTTCTTC CAINTGLESSQFF
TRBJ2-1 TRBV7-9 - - TGTGCCAGCAGCTTAGACGGGGGGCGGGATGAGCAGTTCTTC CASSLDGGRDEQFF
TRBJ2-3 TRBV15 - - TGTGCCACCAGCACCCTACCGGATACGCAGTATTTT CATSTLPDTQYF
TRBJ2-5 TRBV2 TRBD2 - TGTGCCAGCAGTGTTTTGGCGGGGGGTCAAGAGACCCAGTACTTC CASSVLAGGQETQYF
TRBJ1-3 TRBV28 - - TGTGCCAGCAGTCCCGCGACAGTGCTTAGCTCTGGAAACACCATATATTTT CASSPATVLSSGNTIYF
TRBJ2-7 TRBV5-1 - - TGCGCCAGCAGCTTGCGCGTCGCCTCCCTGTACGAGCAGTACTTC CASSLRVASLYEQYF
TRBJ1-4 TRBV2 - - TGTGCCAGCATTTCGGACACTGGTAATGAAAAACTGTTTTTT CASISDTGNEKLFF
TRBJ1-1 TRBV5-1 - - TGCGCCAGCAGCTTGGGCGGGGCACCTTTCTTT CASSLGGAPFF
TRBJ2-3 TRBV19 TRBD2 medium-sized TGTGCCACCTCCAGTGGAGGCGGGGGGGGCACAGATACGCAGTATTTT CATSSGGGGGTDTQYF
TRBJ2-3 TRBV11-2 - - TGTGCCAGCAGGCGACTGGCATCAGATACGCAGTATTTT CASRRLASDTQYF
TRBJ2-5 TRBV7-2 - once TGTGCCAGCAGCTTAATGCTAGGCCAAGAGACCCAGTACTTC CASSLMLGQETQYF
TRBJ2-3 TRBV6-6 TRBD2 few TGTGCCAGCAGTTACGGGGCGGGGGGGCTAGATACGCAGTATTTT CASSYGAGGLDTQYF
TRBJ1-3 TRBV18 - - TGTGCCAGCTCACCAGCAGGATCTGGAAACACCATATATTTT CASSPAGSGNTIYF
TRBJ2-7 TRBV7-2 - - TGTGCCAGCACCCTAGGTCTTGCGGGGACCAGGTACGAGCAGTACTTC CASTLGLAGTRYEQYF